This TCR beta chain was observed in a study of blood T cell repertoires in COVID-19. In the study overall: Acute and convalescent COVID-19 specimens originated in the United States, Italy and Spain. PBMCs, B-cell-depleted T cells, or T cells were the source of the cDNA or gDNA that made up the material.

Repertoires were generated with immunoSEQ multiplex PCR, while TCRdb's copy carries only in-frame clones and drops some. The sample holds 150,000 to 250,000 clones, around 87% seen once. Recovery meant two consecutive negative NP/OP PCR tests, professional clearance, or resolved symptoms. The TCR originated in a woman in her 30s who had recovered from COVID-19. The sample comprised PBMCs or T cells enriched from blood (not recorded which).

Written as DNA, the CDR3 is TGTGCCAGCAGCATAGGGGTCCGTGAGCAGTTCTTC. Protein product: CASSIGVREQFF. The chain links TRBV5-4 to TRBJ2-1; TRBD1 might be the D (5 bases). Germline lookup yields CDR1 SGHNT and CDR2 YYREEE (reference sequence). This CDR3 comprises 12 residues. V was trimmed by 4 bases and J by 9 bases, leaving 11 bases between them.